The 27 T cell receptor beta chains given below trace back to one sample, sequenced in a study of blood T cell repertoires in COVID-19. Sequencing was performed with immunoSEQ multiplex PCR; in TCRdb, only in-frame clones are kept and a portion is missing. The sample lists some 180,000 clones; 88% were seen once. Sequencing was performed on peripheral blood. Receptors originate from a middle-aged man with active or convalescent COVID-19.

As concerns this clone: Other DNA variants within this sample encode the same CDR3. The chain links TRBV30 to TRBJ2-4, with 13 bases lining up with TRBD2. The CDR3 spans 20 residues. The germline V gene encodes CDR1 GTSNPN and CDR2 SVGIG (reference sequence). J gave up 0 bases and V 0 bases, and 11 bases lay outside the gene matches. CDR3 coding DNA: TGTGCCTGGAGTGTAGTTCCGGGACTAGCGGGAACACTAGCCAAAAACATTCAGTACTTC. Translation: CAWSVVPGLAGTLAKNIQYF.

The chain has TRBV4-3 and TRBJ1-5; the D gene is possibly TRBD1 (6 bases). Germline V lookup: CDR1 LGHNA, CDR2 YSLEER. Trimming shortened V by 2 bases and J by 3 bases, and 11 bases separated the two germline ends. The CDR3 consists of 15 residues. The CDR3: CASSQLYRDNQPQHF. CDR3 nucleotide sequence: TGCGCCAGCAGCCAACTTTACAGGGACAATCAGCCCCAGCATTTT.

The chain combines TRBV9 with TRBJ1-2; no definite D call. V gave up 3 bases and J gave up 2 bases, with 14 bases separating them. The CDR3 totals 15 residues. Per the germline V gene, CDR1 is SGDLS and CDR2 is YYNGEE. The DNA of the CDR3 is TGTGCCAGCAGCGGTGGCGGCAGCGAAAACTATGGCTACACCTTC. As protein: CASSGGGSENYGYTF.

The chain employs TRBV6-2 or TRBV6-3 and TRBJ1-5; D possibly corresponds to TRBD1 (6 bases). Trimming took 6 bases from V and 6 from J, leaving 15 bases between them. CDR3 length: 14 residues. The germline CDR1 and CDR2 sequences are MNHEY and SVGEGT. The CDR3 loop is CASSSGTFVQPQHF. CDR3 in DNA: TGTGCCAGCAGCTCCGGGACATTTGTTCAGCCCCAGCATTTT.

V gene TRBV4-3 combines with J gene TRBJ2-2, with a possible D match to TRBD1 (6 bases). The CDR3 covers 17 residues. Trimming stripped 0 bases from V and 6 bases from J, with 17 bases between. Germline V CDR1 and CDR2: LGHNA, YSLEER. The CDR3 region is CASSQDLRNRVAGELFF. The CDR3 nucleotides are TGCGCCAGCAGCCAAGATCTTCGGAACAGGGTCGCCGGGGAGCTGTTTTTT.

The chain is built from TRBV2 and TRBJ2-2, with D tentatively TRBD2 (6 bases). This CDR3 contains 16 residues. Germline V gene sequence: CDR1 SNHLY, CDR2 FYNNEI. Trimming took 5 bases from V and 0 from J, leaving 13 bases between them. The CDR3 loop is CASSPVEGPNTGELFF. The CDR3 region has the DNA TGTGCCAGCAGTCCAGTGGAGGGGCCGAACACCGGGGAGCTGTTTTTT.

This clone showed up just once. This chain connects TRBV12-3 or TRBV12-4 to TRBJ1-4; D not certain. The V gene lost 5 bases and the J gene lost 7 bases, with 8 bases spanning the gap. The CDR3 is 12 residues long. The CDR3 DNA follows: TGTGCCAGCAGTGCCCGGGGTGAAAAACTGTTTTTT. Protein: CASSARGEKLFF.

The chain is built from TRBV13 and TRBJ2-1, with a possible D match to TRBD1 (6 bases). CDR1 PRHDT and CDR2 FYEKMQ come from the germline V gene (reference sequence). This CDR3 has 15 residues. V was shortened by 6 bases and J by 6 bases, with 18 bases between the two germline ends. CDR3 region: CASRAQGGMGNEQFF. Here the CDR3 DNA reads TGTGCCAGCAGGGCTCAAGGGGGAATGGGCAATGAGCAGTTCTTC.

The chain joins TRBV13 to TRBJ2-1; 9 bases are shared with TRBD1. This CDR3 spans 15 amino acids. The J segment lost 3 bases and the V segment lost 6 bases, leaving 6 bases of the junction unmatched. Germline V lookup: CDR1 PRHDT, CDR2 FYEKMQ (reference sequence). The CDR3 here is CASSRQGGDYNEQFF. The CDR3 DNA reads TGTGCCAGCAGTAGACAGGGGGGAGACTACAATGAGCAGTTCTTC.

V gene TRBV9 combines with J gene TRBJ2-1, with a tentative D call TRBD2 (5 bases). This CDR3 spans 14 amino acids. Germline values: CDR1 SGDLS, CDR2 YYNGEE. V shed 3 bases and J shed 2 bases, with 9 bases lying between them. The CDR3 region is CASSARGTYNEQFF. The DNA of the CDR3 is TGTGCCAGCAGCGCGAGAGGGACCTACAATGAGCAGTTCTTC.

The rearrangement links TRBV19 to TRBJ2-2; 8 positions match TRBD1. Germline V lookup: CDR1 LNHDA, CDR2 SQIVND (reference sequence). V was pared by 11 bases and J by 2 bases, with 7 bases of the junction left unmatched. CDR3 length equals 14 residues. The CDR3: CAGRQGSNTGELFF. The CDR3 region has the DNA TGTGCCGGAAGACAGGGGTCAAACACCGGGGAGCTGTTTTTT.

The CDR3 reads CASSLAPIVEAFF. The CDR3 bases are TGTGCCAGCAGCTTAGCCCCAATAGTTGAAGCTTTCTTT. This chain links TRBV11-2 with TRBJ1-1; D call uncertain. V was trimmed by 1 base and J by 7 bases, leaving 10 bases between them. The CDR3 extends over 13 amino acids. Germline assignment: CDR1 SGHAT and CDR2 FQNNGV.

This chain joins TRBV7-2 and TRBJ2-1; D call uncertain. Germline V lookup: CDR1 SGHTA, CDR2 FQGNSA. CDR3 length: 15 amino acids. With 2 bases removed from V and 0 bases from J, the gap between germline ends came to 8 bases. CDR3 DNA: TGTGCCAGCAGCTTATACCGGGTCTCCTACAATGAGCAGTTCTTC. It codes for CASSLYRVSYNEQFF.

This clone appeared once. The CDR3 sequence: CASSNKQGANTGELFF. In DNA, the CDR3 is TGTGCCAGCTCAAACAAACAGGGGGCGAACACCGGGGAGCTGTTTTTT. This chain connects TRBV18 to TRBJ2-2; 8 bases match TRBD1. In germline, CDR1 is KGHSH, CDR2 LQKENI. The V segment lost 5 bases and the J segment 0 bases; nucleotides outside the gene matches: 5. CDR3 length: 16 residues.

A single count supports this clone. The chain links TRBV7-9 to TRBJ1-2, with TRBD1 matching over 11 bases. V lost 5 bases and J lost 4; bases outside the gene matches: 9. The CDR3 extends over 16 amino acids. Germline CDR1 and CDR2: SEHNR and FQNEAQ (reference sequence). The CDR3 is CASSRTGGAPGYGYTF. Written as DNA, the CDR3 is TGTGCCAGCAGCAGGACAGGGGGCGCCCCCGGCTATGGCTACACCTTC.

This chain joins TRBV5-6 and TRBJ2-2, with 7 positions matching TRBD1. The V gene end was trimmed by 4 bases and the J gene end by 3 bases; junction bases not matched to a gene: 3. Germline V gene sequence: CDR1 SGHDT, CDR2 YYEEEE. The CDR3 contains 14 residues. The CDR3 coding sequence is TGTGCCAGCAGCGGGGACAGAGACACCGGGGAGCTGTTTTTT. It specifies CASSGDRDTGELFF.

The V gene is TRBV5-1, the J gene TRBJ2-5; TRBD1 agrees at 10 bases. V lost 3 bases to trimming and J lost 7 bases; unmatched junction nucleotides: 18. The germline gives CDR1 SGHRS, CDR2 YFSETQ. This CDR3 contains 18 residues. The CDR3 coding sequence is TGCGCCAGCAGCTCACCCGGGACAGGGGCGCGGATGACTGGGACCCAGTACTTC. The encoded protein is CASSSPGTGARMTGTQYF.

J is TRBJ2-1 and V is TRBV9; no clear D gene. From germline, CDR1 is SGDLS and CDR2 YYNGEE. The CDR3 length is 13 residues. Trimming left V 3 bases short and J 5 bases short, with 9 bases between. The CDR3 spells CASSGYGHNEQFF. The CDR3 region has the DNA TGTGCCAGCAGCGGGTATGGGCACAATGAGCAGTTCTTC.

A single count supports this clone. The chain is built from TRBV29-1 and TRBJ2-1, with TRBD2 matching 10 bases. CDR1 is SQVTM, CDR2 ANQGSEA, per germline. This CDR3 comprises 15 residues. J gave up 10 bases and V 3 bases, and 12 bases lay outside the gene matches. For the CDR3, the DNA is TGCAGCGTTGAGTCTAGAGCGGGAGGGCCGTCGGAGCAGTTCTTC. Translating gives CSVESRAGGPSEQFF.

This rearrangement joins TRBV5-4 to TRBJ2-1, with 9 bases identical to TRBD1. Germline V gene lookup returns CDR1 SGHNT and CDR2 YYREEE (reference sequence). V lost 4 bases to trimming and J lost 2 bases; unmatched junction nucleotides: 7. CDR3 length equals 16 residues. The CDR3: CASSPGTGSAYNEQFF. The CDR3 DNA follows: TGTGCCAGCAGCCCTGGGACAGGGTCGGCCTACAATGAGCAGTTCTTC.

The genes are TRBV6-5 and TRBJ1-6, with a weak D call TRBD1 (5 bases). Trimming cost V 11 bases and J 8 bases, with 16 bases left between them. Per germline, CDR1 MNHEY and CDR2 SVGAGI. This CDR3 region has 13 residues. Written as DNA, the CDR3 is TGTGCCGCGAGACAGTCCAACTATTCACCCCTCCACTTT. Translation gives CAARQSNYSPLHF.

This clone was observed once. The CDR3 loop is CASSVDQFTQPQHF. DNA for the CDR3: TGTGCCAGCAGCGTAGACCAGTTCACTCAGCCCCAGCATTTT. This sequence joins TRBV9 and TRBJ1-5; D is undetermined. Germline V gene sequence: CDR1 SGDLS, CDR2 YYNGEE. Between the trimmed V and J ends, which lost 0 bases and 6 bases, there was a span of 10 bases. The CDR3 has 14 residues.

This rearrangement joins TRBV5-1 to TRBJ2-7, with 9 bases aligning to TRBD2. Germline V CDR1 and CDR2: SGHRS, YFSETQ. CDR3 length equals 18 residues. Losses at the gene ends were 1 base for V and 2 bases for J; bases not matched to a gene: 13. In nucleotides, the CDR3 is TGCGCCAGCAGCTTGTGGGGGAATGGACTAGCGAGAGCCTACGAGCAGTACTTC. Protein product: CASSLWGNGLARAYEQYF.

The V gene is TRBV6-5, the J gene TRBJ1-2; 7 bases line up with TRBD1. The germline CDR1 and CDR2 sequences are MNHEY and SVGAGI. This CDR3 contains 15 residues. Trimming at V came to 6 bases and at J to 4 bases, leaving 11 bases not matched to a gene. CDR3 in amino acids: CASSTRDRLSYGYTF. In DNA form, the CDR3 reads TGTGCCAGCAGCACCCGGGACAGACTGTCCTATGGCTACACCTTC.

The chain recombines TRBV7-9 with TRBJ2-1; 8 bases agree with TRBD2. Germline V gene data show CDR1 as SEHNR and CDR2 as FQNEAQ (reference sequence). With 4 bases clipped from V and 4 bases from J, the junction kept 15 bases outside the gene matches. The CDR3 is made up of 18 amino acids. DNA for the CDR3: TGTGCCAGCAGCTCCGATCCAAGGTTGGCTAGCGGGTACAATGAGCAGTTCTTC. As protein: CASSSDPRLASGYNEQFF.

The V and J genes are TRBV29-1 and TRBJ1-6, with 10 bases aligning to TRBD1. V lost 4 bases, J lost 5 bases, and 5 bases stayed unmatched. This CDR3 has 15 amino acids. Germline CDR1 is SQVTM and CDR2 is ANQGSEA. CDR3 in amino acids: CSVATGGMDNSPLHF. CDR3 bases: TGCAGCGTTGCGACAGGGGGCATGGATAATTCACCCCTCCACTTT.

The gene calls are TRBV7-3 and TRBJ1-2; D is ambiguous. Germline CDR1 SGHTA, CDR2 FQGTGA. V was pared by 4 bases and J by 13 bases, with 13 bases between. The CDR3 sequence is 11 residues long. CDR3 DNA: TGTGCCAGCAGCTCACCGGGAGGTCTCACCTTC. Translation gives CASSSPGGLTF.